The rows below give T cell receptor beta chains drawn from one sample of a study of OX40 agonist ivuxolimab in advanced cancers. Produced via immunoSEQ multiplex PCR; TCRdb's table is partial and in-frame only. Altogether around 67,000 clones are present, about 87% being singletons, with the ten largest covering roughly 1%. The specimen comprised CD4+ or CD8+ T cells sorted from blood, sampled in a trial of the OX40 agonist ivuxolimab. The receptors were sampled from an adult with an advanced solid tumor such as melanoma, head and neck, liver or kidney cancer. The CDR3 runs from the conserved cysteine through the conserved F or W. Fields, in order: J gene, clone size, D gene, V gene, CDR3 DNA, CDR3 protein. A D gene is named only where the DNA matches it firmly. The listing skips clone size in some rows; elsewhere it reads once, few, many or a size class.

TRBJ2-3	-	TRBD2	TRBV30	TGTGCCTCCGGGACTAGCGGGGGGAGACTGGAGTATTTT	CASGTSGGRLEYF
TRBJ1-1	-	-	TRBV6-1	TGTGCCAGCAGTGAACTGGGGAAGGATACTGAAGCTTTCTTT	CASSELGKDTEAFF
TRBJ2-7	-	-	TRBV18	TGTGCCAGCTCACCACCCCAGGGGAGCTCCTACGAGCAGTACTTC	CASSPPQGSSYEQYF
TRBJ2-2	-	TRBD2	TRBV10-3	TGTGCCATCAGGGGACTAGCGGGGGGCCCGAACACCGGGGAGCTGTTTTTT	CAIRGLAGGPNTGELFF
TRBJ1-3	-	TRBD1	TRBV11-2	TGTGCCAGCAGCACCACGGGGACAGCCAACACCATATATTTT	CASSTTGTANTIYF
TRBJ1-2	-	TRBD1	TRBV6-5	TGTGCCAGCAGAGGACAGGGGGGCTACCCCCACACCTTC	CASRGQGGYPHTF
TRBJ2-1	-	TRBD2	TRBV5-1	TGCGCCAGCAGCTCCGTCCTAGGACTAGCGTACTACAATGAGCAGTTCTTC	CASSSVLGLAYYNEQFF
TRBJ2-7	-	TRBD2	TRBV7-3	TGTGCCAGCAGCTTAAACCCCGGAGGTAGCGGGGGGGTAACGTACTTC	CASSLNPGGSGGVTYF
TRBJ2-1	-	-	TRBV2	TGTGCCAGCAGTGGCTCGGGGATTTCCTACAATGAGCAGTTCTTC	CASSGSGISYNEQFF
TRBJ2-3	-	-	TRBV10-3	TGTGCCATCAGTGAAGTTGGCAGCTCCACAGATACGCAGTATTTT	CAISEVGSSTDTQYF
TRBJ1-5	-	TRBD1	TRBV10-3	TGTGCCATCAGCGGAGGGACAGGGATTAATCAGCCCCAGCATTTT	CAISGGTGINQPQHF
TRBJ2-2	-	-	TRBV6-5	TGTGCCAGCAGTTACTCAAGGACAGAGAACACCGGGGAGCTGTTTTTT	CASSYSRTENTGELFF
TRBJ1-2	-	-	TRBV30	TGTGCCTGGAGTGTAGAACCTATTTATGGCTACACCTTC	CAWSVEPIYGYTF
TRBJ1-2	-	-	TRBV28	TGTGCCAGCAGTCGCCAGGGGTCTGGCTACACCTTC	CASSRQGSGYTF
TRBJ2-1	-	-	TRBV29-1	TGCAGCGTTGAGTCCGTCACCAATGAGCAGTTCTTC	CSVESVTNEQFF
TRBJ2-1	-	-	TRBV19	TGTGCCAGTGAGGACGTAGGGGTCACCAATGAGCAGTTCTTC	CASEDVGVTNEQFF
TRBJ1-5	-	TRBD1	TRBV6-5	TGTGCCAGCAGGCTACAGGGGGTGGGTCAGCCCCAGCATTTT	CASRLQGVGQPQHF
TRBJ2-7	-	TRBD1	TRBV5-1	TGCGCCAGCAGCCGTTTCCGGGACAGGGGAGCTTACGAGCAGTACTTC	CASSRFRDRGAYEQYF
TRBJ2-3	once	TRBD2	TRBV29-1	TGCAGCTTGAGCGGGGGCCCAGATACGCAGTATTTT	CSLSGGPDTQYF
TRBJ1-1	-	-	TRBV11-3	TGTGCCAGCAGCTCGGGCCCCGGGCCGCCGAACACTGAAGCTTTCTTT	CASSSGPGPPNTEAFF
TRBJ1-5	few	TRBD1	TRBV5-5	TGTGCCAGCAGCTTGAGGACAGGGAATCAGCCCCAGCATTTT	CASSLRTGNQPQHF
TRBJ2-1	-	TRBD2	TRBV5-1	TGCGCCAGCCTATTGACCTTCGGGGGGTATGAGCAGTTCTTC	CASLLTFGGYEQFF
TRBJ1-5	-	-	TRBV11-3	TGTGCCAGCAGCTTATATGGTAGCAATCAGCCCCAGCATTTT	CASSLYGSNQPQHF
TRBJ2-6	-	-	TRBV5-1	TGCGCCAGCAGCCCGGAGGGGGGGGCTGCTGGGGCCAACGTCCTGACTTTC	CASSPEGGAAGANVLTF
TRBJ1-2	-	TRBD1	TRBV5-6	TGTGCCAGCAGCGTTCGACGGGACAGGGACTATGGCTACACCTTC	CASSVRRDRDYGYTF
TRBJ2-7	-	TRBD1	TRBV5-6	TGTGCCAGCAGCACCTTAGGGACAGGGGGCTACGAGCAGTACTTC	CASSTLGTGGYEQYF
TRBJ2-1	-	-	TRBV5-5	TGTGCCAGCAGCTTCCGAGGGCGGGTAGACAATGAGCAGTTCTTC	CASSFRGRVDNEQFF
TRBJ2-5	-	-	TRBV1	TGCACCAGCAGCCAAGTCCCTAGCGGGGGGGAAGCCCCCTTCCAAGAGACCCAGTACTTC	CTSSQVPSGGEAPFQETQYF
TRBJ1-2	-	TRBD1	TRBV5-1	TGCGCCAGCAGCCTACCGGGACAGGGGTATGGCTACACCTTC	CASSLPGQGYGYTF
TRBJ2-6	-	TRBD1	TRBV7-9	TGTGCCAGCATCGGGACAGGGGGCTTTGGGGCCAACGTCCTGACTTTC	CASIGTGGFGANVLTF
TRBJ1-6	few	-	TRBV28	TGTGCCAGCAGTGAGGGGGTTTATAATTCACCCCTCCACTTT	CASSEGVYNSPLHF
TRBJ2-3	few	-	TRBV5-1	TGCGCCAGCAGCTTGGAACCCAGGGCGGGAACAGATACGCAGTATTTT	CASSLEPRAGTDTQYF
TRBJ2-2	few	-	TRBV5-1	TGCGCCAGCACCACCGGGAACACCGGGGAGCTGTTTTTT	CASTTGNTGELFF
TRBJ1-1	-	-	TRBV5-1	TGCGCCACCTCAACGGGACCTTCAAACACTGAAGCTTTCTTT	CATSTGPSNTEAFF
TRBJ1-5	-	-	TRBV7-2	TGTGCCAGCAGCTCCCTGGGGGTTCGGCAGCCCCAGCATTTT	CASSSLGVRQPQHF
TRBJ2-7	-	-	TRBV27	TGTGCCAGCAGTTTAGAGGCCCGCTCCTACGAGCAGTACTTC	CASSLEARSYEQYF
TRBJ2-7	-	-	TRBV11-2	TGTGCCAGCAGCTTCGAGCTCGAGCAGTACTTC	CASSFELEQYF
TRBJ2-3	-	-	TRBV10-3	TGTGCCACCAGCAACGGGTACACAGATACGCAGTATTTT	CATSNGYTDTQYF
TRBJ2-4	few	-	TRBV4-2	TGTGCCAGCAGCCAAGGGGGGGGGCAGACCTTAAACATTCAGTACTTC	CASSQGGGQTLNIQYF
TRBJ2-1	-	-	TRBV28	TGTGCCAGCATGAGGGGGGTCAGGGTGAGTGAGCAGTTCTTC	CASMRGVRVSEQFF
TRBJ1-1	-	-	TRBV6-1	TGTGCCAGCATCTCCGGGGGGGGCACTGAAGCTTTCTTT	CASISGGGTEAFF
TRBJ2-5	-	-	TRBV2	TGTGCCAGCCTCCTGAGGCAGGGGAGGTCAGAGACCCAGTACTTC	CASLLRQGRSETQYF
TRBJ1-1	-	-	TRBV29-1	TGCAGCGTTAAGACAGAGGAAGCTTTCTTT	CSVKTEEAFF
TRBJ2-6	-	-	TRBV5-4	TGTGCCAGCAGCCCTAACTCCCGGATGACTGGGGCCAACGTCCTGACTTTC	CASSPNSRMTGANVLTF